This T cell receptor beta chain was profiled in a study of blood T cell repertoires in COVID-19. Whole-study context: Some COVID-19 samples were acute and others convalescent; all came from the United States, Italy and Spain. The analysed material was cDNA or gDNA that came from T cells, B-cell-depleted T cells, or PBMCs.

In the study's own analysis: Nucleated cell number was recorded as an estimate derived from reference gene primer amplification. Produced via immunoSEQ multiplex PCR; TCRdb's table is partial and in-frame only. V, J and clone size are taken as reported in that table, and D and trimming were inferred from the DNA itself. Among 100,000 to 150,000 clones listed, about four fifths were seen once. The CDR3 runs 16 residues. CDR1 is MNHEY and CDR2 is SVGAGI in the germline V gene. V lost 3 bases to trimming and J lost 4 bases; unmatched junction nucleotides: 10. V usage is TRBV6-5 and J usage is TRBJ2-7, with 9 nucleotides matching TRBD1. This clonotype was sampled from a woman in her 50s with acute or convalescent COVID-19. Sequenced material: peripheral blood. CDR3 sequence: CASSYGGGTGLYEQYF. CDR3 in DNA: TGTGCCAGCAGTTATGGGGGTGGGACAGGGTTGTACGAGCAGTACTTC.